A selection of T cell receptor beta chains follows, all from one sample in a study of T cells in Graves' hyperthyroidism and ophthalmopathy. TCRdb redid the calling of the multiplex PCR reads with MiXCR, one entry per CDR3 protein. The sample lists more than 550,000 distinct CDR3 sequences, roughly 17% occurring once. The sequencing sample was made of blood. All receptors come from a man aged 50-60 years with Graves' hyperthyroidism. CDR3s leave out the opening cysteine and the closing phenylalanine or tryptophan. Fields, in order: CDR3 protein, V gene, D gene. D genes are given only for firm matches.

CDR3: AISESAGVDQPQH
V: TRBV10-3
D: .

CDR3: ASGTGREGETQY
V: TRBV12-5
D: .

CDR3: ASSLSAGGAGANVLT
V: TRBV27
D: .

CDR3: ASKLQGNVYEQY
V: TRBV27
D: .

CDR3: ASSLAQPSSYEQY
V: TRBV27
D: .

CDR3: SAIAGGFTDTQY
V: TRBV20-1
D: TRBD2

CDR3: ASSQVDNSPLH
V: TRBV14
D: .

CDR3: ATSDSRYVRETQY
V: TRBV24-1
D: .

CDR3: ASSREGPTDTQY
V: TRBV7-3
D: TRBD2

CDR3: AISDPGGLGPTADTQY
V: TRBV10-3
D: TRBD2

CDR3: ASSQETSGVQETQY
V: TRBV3-1
D: TRBD2

CDR3: ASSLEPRSGELF
V: TRBV7-3
D: .

CDR3: ASTWGDRGLGEQY
V: TRBV12-3/TRBV12-4
D: TRBD1

CDR3: ASSFLLAGDNEQF
V: TRBV5-1
D: TRBD2

CDR3: ASSPPDAGGTEAF
V: TRBV5-1
D: .

CDR3: AWSQGVDTEAF
V: TRBV30
D: TRBD1

CDR3: ASSLSGGYTGELF
V: TRBV28
D: .

CDR3: AILKPRSAGNTIY
V: TRBV10-3
D: .

CDR3: ASSLAGVTGTEAF
V: TRBV12-3/TRBV12-4
D: .

CDR3: ASTPGGEINEQF
V: TRBV12-3/TRBV12-4
D: .

CDR3: ASRSPDAGLNYGYT
V: TRBV12-3/TRBV12-4
D: .

CDR3: ASSYTGSSYNEQF
V: TRBV3-1
D: .

CDR3: ASSQDNGLAPPGNIQY
V: TRBV3-1
D: TRBD2

CDR3: ASSPGGVELF
V: TRBV4-3
D: .

CDR3: ASSKWGSSEAF
V: TRBV6-1
D: .

CDR3: ASSLSQYDTQY
V: TRBV12-3/TRBV12-4
D: .

CDR3: ASSFWSGTQY
V: TRBV5-5
D: .

CDR3: ASSYEGEQF
V: TRBV6-1
D: .

CDR3: ASSLLEGGELF
V: TRBV11-1
D: .

CDR3: ASSLVGGSNNEQF
V: TRBV11-2
D: TRBD2

CDR3: AGQQGQGQPQH
V: TRBV28
D: .

CDR3: ASSPWGRRDNEQF
V: TRBV5-8
D: .

CDR3: ATSDPRGRVEETQY
V: TRBV24-1
D: .

CDR3: ASSSPLTGELF
V: TRBV7-3
D: .

CDR3: ASSLDSNSNQPQH
V: TRBV5-1
D: .